This T cell receptor beta chain emerged from a study of CD8+CD57+ T cells in acquired aplastic anemia. Study-wide points: Shared by patients and controls, 25 to 30 CD8+ CDR3s were abundant in patients.

An expansion of CD8+CD57+ cells by flow cytometry had been shown in patients chosen for sequencing. Among the patients, none had received any therapy at the time of blood sampling. As regards this clonotype: What it recognizes is unknown.

Trimming took 0 bases from V and 8 from J, leaving 10 bases between them. Germline-derived CDR1 and CDR2 are SEHNR and FQNEAQ (reference sequence). The CDR3 is 13 residues long. The study profiled TCR beta VDJ and CDR3 using genomic DNA as template. TCRdb recomputed calls from the reads with MiXCR, one row per CDR3 protein. The sample carries some 150,000 distinct CDR3 sequences, 71% recorded once. The clonotype originates from a human donor with aplastic anemia. The chain is built from TRBV7-9 and TRBJ1-2, with D possibly matching TRBD1 (6 bases). The sample taken for sequencing was sorted CD4+, CD8+, or CD8+CD57+ T cells (not recorded which) from PBMCs. Here the CDR3 reads CASSLAGASGYTF. CDR3 sequence (DNA): TGTGCCAGCAGCTTAGCGGGGGCTAGCGGCTACACCTTC.